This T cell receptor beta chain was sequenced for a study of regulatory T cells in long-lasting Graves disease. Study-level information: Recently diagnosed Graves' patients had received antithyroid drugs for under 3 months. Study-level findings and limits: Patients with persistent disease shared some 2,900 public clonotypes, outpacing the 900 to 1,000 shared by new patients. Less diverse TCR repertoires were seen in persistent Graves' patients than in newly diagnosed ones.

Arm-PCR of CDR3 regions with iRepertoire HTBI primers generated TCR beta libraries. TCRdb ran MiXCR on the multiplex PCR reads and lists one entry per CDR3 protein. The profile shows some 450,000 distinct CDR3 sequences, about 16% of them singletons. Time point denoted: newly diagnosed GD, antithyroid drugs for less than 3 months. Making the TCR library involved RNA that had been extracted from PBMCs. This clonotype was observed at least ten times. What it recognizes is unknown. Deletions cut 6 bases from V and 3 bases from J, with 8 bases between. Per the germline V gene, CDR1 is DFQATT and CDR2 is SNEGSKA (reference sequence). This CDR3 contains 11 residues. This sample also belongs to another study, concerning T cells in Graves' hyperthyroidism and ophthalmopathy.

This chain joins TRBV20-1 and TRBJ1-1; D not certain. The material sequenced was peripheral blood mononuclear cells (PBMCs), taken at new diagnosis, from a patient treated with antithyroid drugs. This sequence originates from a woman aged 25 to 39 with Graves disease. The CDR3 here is CSAGDYTEAFF. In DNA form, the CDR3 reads TGCAGTGCCGGGGATTACACTGAAGCTTTCTTT.